This T cell receptor (beta chain) was identified during a study of T cells in localized non-small cell lung cancer. TCRdb's table, derived via immunoSEQ multiplex PCR, lists solely in-frame clones and lacks some. The table shows around 900 clones, with 30% to 40% occurring only once. Findings and caveats of the study: In adjacent lung, a median roughly 60 of the top 100 tumor clones were found. Owing to sequencing of a solitary tumor region, heterogeneity cannot be discounted. Greater blood T cell density accompanied longer overall survival.

CDR1 SGDLS and CDR2 YYNGEE come from the germline V gene. The CDR3 length is 15 residues. V was clipped by 4 bases and J by 8 bases; unmatched bases: 12. This clone occurred a few times. Antigen: not known. Adjacent lung samples, free of atypia, were obtained at least 2 cm from the tumor margin. The J gene is TRBJ2-1, the V gene TRBV9; TRBD2 agrees at 7 bases. The specimen comprised normal lung tissue next to the tumor, sampled before any cancer treatment. The source of this sequence is a female donor aged 60 or older with stage I lung adenocarcinoma. CDR3 sequence (DNA): TGTGCCAGCAGCCCTGACTATGGCGGGGGTTATGAGCAGTTCTTC. It codes for CASSPDYGGGYEQFF. The variable domain in full, completed from reference TRBV9 and TRBJ2-1, reads DSGVTQTPKHLITATGQRVTLRCSPRSGDLSVYWYQQSLDQGLQFLIQYYNGEERAKGNILERFSAQQFPDLHSELNLSSLELGDSALYFCASSPDYGGGYEQFFGPGTRLTVL.